This TCR beta chain was obtained from a study of tumor and adjacent non-tumor tissue in lung cancer. A modified ARM-PCR protocol with three rounds of nested PCR amplified TCRbeta. TCRdb passed the multiplex PCR reads through MiXCR, listing each CDR3 protein once. The data hold 75,000 to 100,000 distinct CDR3 sequences, with less than 80% observed a single time. Turning to this clonotype: Antigen: not known. This sequence may be a read error, since a much larger clone differs from it by one base.

Study-wide points: Compared with tumor, normal lung showed significantly lower TCR diversity.

The J segment lost 0 bases and the V segment lost 3 bases, leaving 13 bases of the junction unmatched. The CDR3 spans 19 residues. Germline values: CDR1 MDHEN, CDR2 SYDVKM. No cell sorting was done before RNA was extracted from the tissue. Between August and November 2014, newly diagnosed, chemotherapy-naive lung cancer patients underwent thoracic surgery in China. Sequenced material: lung tumor tissue. The receptor's source is a man in his 60s with non-small cell lung cancer. This rearrangement joins TRBV28 to TRBJ2-1, with 8 bases fitting TRBD2. CDR3 protein: CASSFSRKTSASSYNEQFF. Written as DNA, the CDR3 is TGTGCCAGCAGTTTTAGCCGAAAGACTAGCGCGAGCTCCTACAATGAGCAGTTCTTC. Using reference TRBV28 and TRBJ2-1 for the parts outside the CDR3, the full variable domain is DVKVTQSSRYLVKRTGEKVFLECVQDMDHENMFWYRQDPGLGLRLIYFSYDVKMKEKGDIPEGYSVSREKKERFSLILESASTNQTSMYLCASSFSRKTSASSYNEQFFGPGTRLTVL.